The source of this T cell receptor (beta chain) is a study of T cell responses to AZD1222 COVID-19 vaccine. Overall study: Some second doses came at about 4 weeks and others at about 12 weeks; these were pooled.

Study-wide points: Nearly half of spike-specific TCRs reportedly go after variant regions that carry no mutations. At 160-218 and 743-854, vaccine-associated CD4 TCRs were dominant, and they spanned spike. It should be noted that donors were predominantly white British and more often female, and clonal diversity was possibly underestimated.

The germline V gene encodes CDR1 MNHEY and CDR2 SMNVEV (reference sequence). The CDR3 is 11 amino acids. The V end lost 6 bases, the J end lost 3 bases, and 6 bases lay between the germline ends. Note on this clone: Its cognate antigen is unknown.

TCRdb's copy holds only in-frame clones and misses some; the assay was immunoSEQ multiplex PCR. The sample holds about 140,000 clones, 92% seen once. The chain combines TRBV27 with TRBJ2-7; D might be TRBD1 (6 bases). The source of this sequence is an adult in good health. This sample comprised peripheral blood, obtained on day 0 of AZD1222 vaccination. CDR3 residues: CASSRGYEQYF. CDR3 DNA sequence: TGTGCCAGCAGCAGGGGCTACGAGCAGTACTTC.